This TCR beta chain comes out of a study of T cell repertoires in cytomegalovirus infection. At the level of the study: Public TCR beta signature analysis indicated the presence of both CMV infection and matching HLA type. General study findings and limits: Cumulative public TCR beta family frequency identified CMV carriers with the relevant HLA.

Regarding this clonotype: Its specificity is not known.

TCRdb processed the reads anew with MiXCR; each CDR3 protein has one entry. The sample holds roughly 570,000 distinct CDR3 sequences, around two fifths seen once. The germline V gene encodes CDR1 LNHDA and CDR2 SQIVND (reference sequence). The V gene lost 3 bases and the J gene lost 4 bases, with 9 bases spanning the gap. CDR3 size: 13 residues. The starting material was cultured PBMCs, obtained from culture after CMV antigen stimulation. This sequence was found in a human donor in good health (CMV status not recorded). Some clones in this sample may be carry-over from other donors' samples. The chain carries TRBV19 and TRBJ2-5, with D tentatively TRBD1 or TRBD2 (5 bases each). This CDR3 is CASSIGTRETQYF. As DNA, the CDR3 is TGTGCCAGTAGTATCGGGACGCGAGAGACCCAGTACTTC.